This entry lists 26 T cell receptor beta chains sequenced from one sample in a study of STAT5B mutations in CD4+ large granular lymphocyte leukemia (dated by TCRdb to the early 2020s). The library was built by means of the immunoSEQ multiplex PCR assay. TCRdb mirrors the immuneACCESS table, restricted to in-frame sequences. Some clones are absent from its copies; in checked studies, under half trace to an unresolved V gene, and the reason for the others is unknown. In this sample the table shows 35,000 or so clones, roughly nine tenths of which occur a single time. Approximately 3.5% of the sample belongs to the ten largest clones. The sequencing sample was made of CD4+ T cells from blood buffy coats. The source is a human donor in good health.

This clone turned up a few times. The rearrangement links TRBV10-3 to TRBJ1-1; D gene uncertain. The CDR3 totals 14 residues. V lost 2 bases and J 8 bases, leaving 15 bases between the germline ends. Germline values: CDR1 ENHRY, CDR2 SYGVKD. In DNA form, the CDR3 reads TGTGCCATCAGTGAGCCCGGGTCCCTGGAGGAAGCTTTCTTT. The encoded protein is CAISEPGSLEEAFF.

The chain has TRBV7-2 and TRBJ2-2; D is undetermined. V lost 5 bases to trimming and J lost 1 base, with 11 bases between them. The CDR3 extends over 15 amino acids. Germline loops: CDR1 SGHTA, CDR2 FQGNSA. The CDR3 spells CASSPRGMNTGELFF. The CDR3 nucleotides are TGTGCCAGCAGCCCCCGTGGCATGAACACCGGGGAGCTGTTTTTT.

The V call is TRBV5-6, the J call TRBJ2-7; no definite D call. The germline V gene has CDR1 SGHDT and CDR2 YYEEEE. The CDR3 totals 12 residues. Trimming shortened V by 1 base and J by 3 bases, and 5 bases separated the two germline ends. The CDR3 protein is CASSLSGYEQYF. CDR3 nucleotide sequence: TGTGCCAGCAGCTTGTCAGGCTACGAGCAGTACTTC.

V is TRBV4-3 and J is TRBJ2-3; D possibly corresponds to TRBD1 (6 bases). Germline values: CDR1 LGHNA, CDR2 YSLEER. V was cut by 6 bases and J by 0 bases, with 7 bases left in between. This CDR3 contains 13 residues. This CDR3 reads CASRGQSTDTQYF. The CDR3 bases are TGCGCCAGCAGAGGACAGAGCACAGATACGCAGTATTTT.

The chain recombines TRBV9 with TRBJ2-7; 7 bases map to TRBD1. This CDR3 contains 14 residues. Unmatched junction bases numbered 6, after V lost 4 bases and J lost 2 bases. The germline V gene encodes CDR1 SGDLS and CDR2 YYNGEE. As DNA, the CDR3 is TGTGCCAGCAGCCCCGGGACAGCCCCCTACGAGCAGTACTTC. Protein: CASSPGTAPYEQYF.

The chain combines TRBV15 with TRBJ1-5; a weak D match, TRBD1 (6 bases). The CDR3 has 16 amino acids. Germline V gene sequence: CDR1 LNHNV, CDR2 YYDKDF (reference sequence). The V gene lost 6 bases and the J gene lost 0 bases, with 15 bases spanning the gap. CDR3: CATSPGTQASNQPQHF. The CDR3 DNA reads TGTGCCACCAGTCCCGGGACACAAGCTAGCAATCAGCCCCAGCATTTT.

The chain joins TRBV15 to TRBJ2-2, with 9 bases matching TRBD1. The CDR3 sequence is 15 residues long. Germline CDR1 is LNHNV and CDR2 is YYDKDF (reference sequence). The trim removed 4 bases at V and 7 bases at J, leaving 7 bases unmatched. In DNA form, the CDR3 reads TGTGCCACCAGCAAAGGACAGGGGACGATCGGGGAGCTGTTTTTT. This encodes CATSKGQGTIGELFF.

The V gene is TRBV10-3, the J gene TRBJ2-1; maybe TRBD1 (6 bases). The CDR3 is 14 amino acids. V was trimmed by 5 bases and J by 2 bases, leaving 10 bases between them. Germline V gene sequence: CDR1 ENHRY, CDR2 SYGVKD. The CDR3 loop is CAISSTGTYNEQFF. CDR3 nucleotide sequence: TGTGCCATCAGTTCCACAGGGACCTACAATGAGCAGTTCTTC.

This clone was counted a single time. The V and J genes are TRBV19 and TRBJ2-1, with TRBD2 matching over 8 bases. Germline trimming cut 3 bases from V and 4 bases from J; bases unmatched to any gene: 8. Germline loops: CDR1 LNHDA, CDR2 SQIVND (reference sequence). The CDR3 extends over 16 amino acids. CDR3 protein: CASSMGSGTGYNEQFF. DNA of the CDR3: TGTGCCAGTAGTATGGGTAGCGGGACGGGGTACAATGAGCAGTTCTTC. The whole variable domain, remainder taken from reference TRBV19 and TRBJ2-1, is DGGITQSPKYLFRKEGQNVTLSCEQNLNHDAMYWYRQDPGQGLRLIYYSQIVNDFQKGDIAEGYSVSREKKESFPLTVTSAQKNPTAFYLCASSMGSGTGYNEQFFGPGTRLTVL.

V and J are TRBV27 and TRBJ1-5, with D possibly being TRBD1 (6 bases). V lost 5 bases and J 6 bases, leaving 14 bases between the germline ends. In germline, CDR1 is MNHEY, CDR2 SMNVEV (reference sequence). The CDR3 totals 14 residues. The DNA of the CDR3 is TGTGCCAGCAGTACTCAGGGGTCGGGTCAGCCCCAGCATTTT. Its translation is CASSTQGSGQPQHF.

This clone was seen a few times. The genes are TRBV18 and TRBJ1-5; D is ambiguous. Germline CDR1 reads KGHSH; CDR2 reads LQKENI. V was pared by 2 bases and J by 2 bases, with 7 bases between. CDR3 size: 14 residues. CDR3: CASSPSNGNQPQHF. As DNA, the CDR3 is TGTGCCAGCTCACCATCAAACGGCAATCAGCCCCAGCATTTT.

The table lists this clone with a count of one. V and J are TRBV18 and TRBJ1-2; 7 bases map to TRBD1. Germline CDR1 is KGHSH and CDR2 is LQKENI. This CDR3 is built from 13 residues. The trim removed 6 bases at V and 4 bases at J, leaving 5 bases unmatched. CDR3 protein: CASSGDRVYGYTF. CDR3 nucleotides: TGTGCCAGCTCGGGTGACAGGGTCTATGGCTACACCTTC.

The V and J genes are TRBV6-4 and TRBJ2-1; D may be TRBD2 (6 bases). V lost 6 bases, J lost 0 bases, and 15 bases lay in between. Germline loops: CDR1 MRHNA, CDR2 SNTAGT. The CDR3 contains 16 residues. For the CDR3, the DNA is TGTGCCAGCAGCTCGACTAGTGTTAGCTCCTACAATGAGCAGTTCTTC. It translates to CASSSTSVSSYNEQFF.

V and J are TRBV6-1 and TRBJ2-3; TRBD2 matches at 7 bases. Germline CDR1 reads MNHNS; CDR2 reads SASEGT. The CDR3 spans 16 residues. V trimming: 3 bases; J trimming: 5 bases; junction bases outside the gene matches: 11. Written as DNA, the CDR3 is TGTGCCAGCAGTGAGTCATTGGGCGGGGGTGGAGATACGCAGTATTTT. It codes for CASSESLGGGGDTQYF.

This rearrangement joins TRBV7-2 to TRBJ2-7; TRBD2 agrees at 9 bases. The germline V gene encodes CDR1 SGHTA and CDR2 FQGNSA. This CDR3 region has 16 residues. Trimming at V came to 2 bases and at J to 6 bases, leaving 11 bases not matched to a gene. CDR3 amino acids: CASSLWGAGGAGEQYF. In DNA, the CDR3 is TGTGCCAGCAGCTTATGGGGAGCGGGAGGAGCGGGCGAGCAGTACTTC.

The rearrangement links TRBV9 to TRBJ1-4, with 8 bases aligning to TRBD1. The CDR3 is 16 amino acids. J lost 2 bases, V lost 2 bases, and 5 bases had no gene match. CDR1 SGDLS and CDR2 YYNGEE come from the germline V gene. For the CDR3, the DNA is TGTGCCAGCAGCGTGGGCAGGGGGCGGACTAATGAAAAACTGTTTTTT. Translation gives CASSVGRGRTNEKLFF.

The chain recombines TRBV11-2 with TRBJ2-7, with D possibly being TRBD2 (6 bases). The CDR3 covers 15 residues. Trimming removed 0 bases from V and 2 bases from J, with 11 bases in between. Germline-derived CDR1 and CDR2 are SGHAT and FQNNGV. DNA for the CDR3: TGTGCCAGCAGCTTAGAGTCAGGAGGGACCTACGAGCAGTACTTC. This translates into CASSLESGGTYEQYF.

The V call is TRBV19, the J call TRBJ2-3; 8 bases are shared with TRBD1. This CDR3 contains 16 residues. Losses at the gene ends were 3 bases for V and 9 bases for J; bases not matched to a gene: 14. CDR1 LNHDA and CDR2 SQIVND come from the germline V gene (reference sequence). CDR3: CASSIDPGQAPGTQYF. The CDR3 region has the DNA TGTGCCAGTAGTATCGATCCGGGACAGGCCCCGGGGACGCAGTATTTT.

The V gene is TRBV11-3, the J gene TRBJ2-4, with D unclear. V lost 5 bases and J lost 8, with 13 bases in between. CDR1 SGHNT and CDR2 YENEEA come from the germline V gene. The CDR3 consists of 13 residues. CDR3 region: CASSPSLEDIQYF. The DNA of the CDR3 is TGTGCCAGCAGCCCCTCCCTCGAAGACATTCAGTACTTC.

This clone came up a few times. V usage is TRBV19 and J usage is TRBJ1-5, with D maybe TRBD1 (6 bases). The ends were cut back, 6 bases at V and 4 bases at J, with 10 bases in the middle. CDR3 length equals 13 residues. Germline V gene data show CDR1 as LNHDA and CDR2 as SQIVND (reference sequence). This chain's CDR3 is CASRNRENQPQHF. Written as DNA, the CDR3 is TGTGCCAGTAGGAACAGGGAAAATCAGCCCCAGCATTTT.

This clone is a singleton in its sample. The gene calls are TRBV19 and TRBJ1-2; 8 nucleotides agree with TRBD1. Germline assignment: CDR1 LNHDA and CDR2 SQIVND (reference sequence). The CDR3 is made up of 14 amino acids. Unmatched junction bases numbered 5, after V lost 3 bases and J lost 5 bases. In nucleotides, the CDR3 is TGTGCCAGTAGTATCCGGGACAGGCCATATGGCTACACCTTC. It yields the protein CASSIRDRPYGYTF.

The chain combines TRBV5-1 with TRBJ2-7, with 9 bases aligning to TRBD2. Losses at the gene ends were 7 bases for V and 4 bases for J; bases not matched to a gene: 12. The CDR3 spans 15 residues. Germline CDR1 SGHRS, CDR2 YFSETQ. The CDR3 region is CASSLAGIDGYEQYF. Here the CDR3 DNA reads TGCGCCAGCTCCCTAGCGGGAATCGATGGGTACGAGCAGTACTTC.

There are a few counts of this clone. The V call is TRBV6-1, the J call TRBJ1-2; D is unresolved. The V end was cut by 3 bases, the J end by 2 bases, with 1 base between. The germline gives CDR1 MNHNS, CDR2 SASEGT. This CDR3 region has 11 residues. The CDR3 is CASSENYGYTF. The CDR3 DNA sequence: TGTGCCAGCAGTGAGAACTATGGCTACACCTTC.

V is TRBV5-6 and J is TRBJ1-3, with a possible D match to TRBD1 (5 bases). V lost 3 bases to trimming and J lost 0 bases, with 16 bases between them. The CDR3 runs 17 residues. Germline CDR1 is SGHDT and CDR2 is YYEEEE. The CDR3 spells CASSWALGQNSGNTIYF. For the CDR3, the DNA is TGTGCCAGCAGCTGGGCGTTGGGGCAGAACTCTGGAAACACCATATATTTT.

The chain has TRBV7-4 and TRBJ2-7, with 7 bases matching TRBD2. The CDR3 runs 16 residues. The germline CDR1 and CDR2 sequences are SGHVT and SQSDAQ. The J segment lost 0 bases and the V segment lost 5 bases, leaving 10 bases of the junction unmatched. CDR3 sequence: CASSPGGASGSYEQYF. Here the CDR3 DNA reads TGTGCCAGCAGCCCTGGTGGGGCTAGCGGCTCCTACGAGCAGTACTTC.

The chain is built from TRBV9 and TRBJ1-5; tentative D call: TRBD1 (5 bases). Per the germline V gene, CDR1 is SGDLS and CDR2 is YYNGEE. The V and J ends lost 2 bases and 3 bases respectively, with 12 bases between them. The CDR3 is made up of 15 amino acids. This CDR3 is CASSVGGQNNQPQHF. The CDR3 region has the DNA TGTGCCAGCAGCGTTGGTGGACAAAACAATCAGCCCCAGCATTTT.